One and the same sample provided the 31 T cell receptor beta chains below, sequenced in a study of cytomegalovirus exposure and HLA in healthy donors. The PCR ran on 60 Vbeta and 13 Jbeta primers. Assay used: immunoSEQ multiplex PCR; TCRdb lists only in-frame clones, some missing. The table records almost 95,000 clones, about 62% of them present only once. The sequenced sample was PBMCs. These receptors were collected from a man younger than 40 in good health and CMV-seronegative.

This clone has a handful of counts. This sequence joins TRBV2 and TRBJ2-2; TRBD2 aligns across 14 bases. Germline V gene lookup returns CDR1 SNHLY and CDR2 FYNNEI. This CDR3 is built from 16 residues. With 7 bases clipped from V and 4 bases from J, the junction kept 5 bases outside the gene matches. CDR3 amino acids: CASNTGLAGGTGELFF. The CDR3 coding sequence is TGTGCCAGCAACACAGGACTAGCGGGGGGCACCGGGGAGCTGTTTTTT.

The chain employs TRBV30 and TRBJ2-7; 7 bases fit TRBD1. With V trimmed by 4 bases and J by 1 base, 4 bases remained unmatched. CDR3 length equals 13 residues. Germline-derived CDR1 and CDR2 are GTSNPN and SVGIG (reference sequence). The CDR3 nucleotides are TGTGCCTGGAACCAGGACAGGTCCTACGAGCAGTACTTC. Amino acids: CAWNQDRSYEQYF.

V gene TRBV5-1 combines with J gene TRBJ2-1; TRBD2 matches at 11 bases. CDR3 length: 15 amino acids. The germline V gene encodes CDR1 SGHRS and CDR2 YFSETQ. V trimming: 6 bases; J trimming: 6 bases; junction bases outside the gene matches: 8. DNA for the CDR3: TGCGCCAGCACCCAACTAGCGGGAGATGGCAATGAGCAGTTCTTC. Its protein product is CASTQLAGDGNEQFF.

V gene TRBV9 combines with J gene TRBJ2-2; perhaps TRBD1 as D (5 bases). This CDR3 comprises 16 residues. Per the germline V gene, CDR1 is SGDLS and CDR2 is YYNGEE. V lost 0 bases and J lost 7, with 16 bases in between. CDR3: CASSVEQAYIGGELFF. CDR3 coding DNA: TGTGCCAGCAGCGTAGAACAGGCTTACATCGGCGGGGAGCTGTTTTTT.

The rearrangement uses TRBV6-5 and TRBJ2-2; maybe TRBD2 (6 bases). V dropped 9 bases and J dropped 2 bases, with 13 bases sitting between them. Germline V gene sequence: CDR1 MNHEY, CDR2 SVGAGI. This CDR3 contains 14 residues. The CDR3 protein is CASQDYLNTGELFF. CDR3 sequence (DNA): TGTGCCAGTCAGGACTACCTTAACACCGGGGAGCTGTTTTTT.

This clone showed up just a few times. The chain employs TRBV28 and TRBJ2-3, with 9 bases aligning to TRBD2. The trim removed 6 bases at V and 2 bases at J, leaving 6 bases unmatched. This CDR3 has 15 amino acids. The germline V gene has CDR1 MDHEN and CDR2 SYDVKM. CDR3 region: CASRGLAGSTDTQYF. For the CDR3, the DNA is TGTGCCAGCAGGGGGCTAGCGGGATCCACAGATACGCAGTATTTT.

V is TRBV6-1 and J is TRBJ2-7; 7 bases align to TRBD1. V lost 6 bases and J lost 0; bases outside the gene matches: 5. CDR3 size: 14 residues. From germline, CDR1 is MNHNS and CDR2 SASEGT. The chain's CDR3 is CASSPQGTSYEQYF. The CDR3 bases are TGTGCCAGCAGCCCACAGGGGACCTCCTACGAGCAGTACTTC.

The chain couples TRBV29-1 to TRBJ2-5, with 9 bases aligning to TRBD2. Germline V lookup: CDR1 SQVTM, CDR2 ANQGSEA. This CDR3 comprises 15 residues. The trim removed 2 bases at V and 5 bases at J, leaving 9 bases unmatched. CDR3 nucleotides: TGCAGCGTTGAACTGACAGGGCGGGGGGGGGAGACCCAGTACTTC. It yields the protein CSVELTGRGGETQYF.

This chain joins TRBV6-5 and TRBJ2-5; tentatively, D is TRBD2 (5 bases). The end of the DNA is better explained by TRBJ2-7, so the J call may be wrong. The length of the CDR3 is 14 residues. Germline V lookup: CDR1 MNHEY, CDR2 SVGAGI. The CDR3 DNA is TGTGCCAGCAGTTACGCGGGCGCGTCCTACGAGCAGTACTTC. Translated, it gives CASSYAGASYEQYF.

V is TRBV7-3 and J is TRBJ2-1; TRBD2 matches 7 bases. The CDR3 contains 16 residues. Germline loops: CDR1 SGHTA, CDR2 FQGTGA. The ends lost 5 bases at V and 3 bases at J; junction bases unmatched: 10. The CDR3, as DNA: TGTGCCAGCAGCAAAAGCACTAGCGAACACTACAATGAGCAGTTCTTC. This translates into CASSKSTSEHYNEQFF. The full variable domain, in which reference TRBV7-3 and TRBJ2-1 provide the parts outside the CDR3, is GAGVSQTPSNKVTEKGKYVELRCDPISGHTALYWYRQSLGQGPEFLIYFQGTGAADDSGLPNDRFFAVRPEGSVSTLKIQRTERGDSAVYLCASSKSTSEHYNEQFFGPGTRLTVL.

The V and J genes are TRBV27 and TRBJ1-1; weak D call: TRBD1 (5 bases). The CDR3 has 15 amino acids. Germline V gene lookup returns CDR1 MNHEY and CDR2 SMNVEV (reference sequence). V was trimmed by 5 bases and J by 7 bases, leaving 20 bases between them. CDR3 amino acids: CASSTRDPGRDEAFF. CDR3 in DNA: TGTGCCAGCAGTACCCGGGACCCCGGGAGAGATGAAGCTTTCTTT.

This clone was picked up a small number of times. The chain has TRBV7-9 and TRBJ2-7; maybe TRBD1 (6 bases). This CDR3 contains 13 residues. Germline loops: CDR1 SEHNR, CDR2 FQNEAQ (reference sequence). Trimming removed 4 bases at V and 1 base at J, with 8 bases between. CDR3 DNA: TGTGCCAGCAGCTCGGGACAATCCTACGAGCAGTACTTC. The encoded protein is CASSSGQSYEQYF.

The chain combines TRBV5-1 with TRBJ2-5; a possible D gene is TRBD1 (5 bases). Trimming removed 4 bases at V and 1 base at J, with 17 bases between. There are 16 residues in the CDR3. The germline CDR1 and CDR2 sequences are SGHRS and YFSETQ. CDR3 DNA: TGCGCCAGCAGCGGTCAGGGCAAAACTGGCCAAGAGACCCAGTACTTC. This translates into CASSGQGKTGQETQYF.

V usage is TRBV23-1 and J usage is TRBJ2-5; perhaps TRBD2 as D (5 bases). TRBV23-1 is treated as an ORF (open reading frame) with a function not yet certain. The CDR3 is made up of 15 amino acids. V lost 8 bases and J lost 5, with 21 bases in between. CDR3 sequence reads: CASPREHRNRETQYF. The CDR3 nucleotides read TGCGCCAGCCCCCGGGAACACCGTAACCGCGAGACCCAGTACTTC.

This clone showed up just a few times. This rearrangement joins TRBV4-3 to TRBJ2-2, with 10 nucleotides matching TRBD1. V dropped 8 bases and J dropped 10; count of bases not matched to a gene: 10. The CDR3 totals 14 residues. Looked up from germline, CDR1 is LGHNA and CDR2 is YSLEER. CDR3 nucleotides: TGCGCCAGCGGGAGTCGGGACAGGGGCACGGAGCTGTTTTTT. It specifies CASGSRDRGTELFF.

In nucleotides, the CDR3 is TGTGCCAGTAGTAGTCAGGGGGCGGGAGAGACCCAGTACTTC. Protein product: CASSSQGAGETQYF. The chain carries TRBV19 and TRBJ2-5; TRBD1 matches 8 bases. After removal of 4 bases from V and 4 bases from J, the junction contained 5 bases not matched to a gene. The CDR3 runs 14 residues. Germline CDR1 is LNHDA and CDR2 is SQIVND (reference sequence).

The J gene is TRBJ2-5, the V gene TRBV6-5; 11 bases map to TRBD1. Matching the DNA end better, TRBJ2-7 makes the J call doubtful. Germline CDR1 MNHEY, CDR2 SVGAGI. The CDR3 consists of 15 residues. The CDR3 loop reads CASRPGTGGAYEQYF. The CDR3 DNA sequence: TGTGCCAGCAGACCCGGGACAGGGGGAGCCTACGAGCAGTACTTC.

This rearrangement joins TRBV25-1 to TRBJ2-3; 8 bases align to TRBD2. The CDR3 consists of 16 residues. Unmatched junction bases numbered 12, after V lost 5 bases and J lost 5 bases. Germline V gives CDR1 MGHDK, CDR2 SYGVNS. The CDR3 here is CASSSLSGGVQDTQYF. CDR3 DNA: TGTGCCAGCAGTTCCCTATCCGGGGGGGTGCAAGATACGCAGTATTTT.

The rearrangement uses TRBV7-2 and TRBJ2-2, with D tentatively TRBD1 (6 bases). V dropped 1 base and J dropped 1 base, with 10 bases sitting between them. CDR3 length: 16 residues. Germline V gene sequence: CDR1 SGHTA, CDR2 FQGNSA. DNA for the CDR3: TGTGCCAGCAGCTTAGTCAGGGGTTGGAACACCGGGGAGCTGTTTTTT. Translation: CASSLVRGWNTGELFF.

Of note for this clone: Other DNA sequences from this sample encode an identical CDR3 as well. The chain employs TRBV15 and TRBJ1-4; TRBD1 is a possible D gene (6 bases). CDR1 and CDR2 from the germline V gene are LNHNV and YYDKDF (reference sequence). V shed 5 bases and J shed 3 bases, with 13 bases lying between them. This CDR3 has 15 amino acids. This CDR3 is CATSQGGGPNEKLFF. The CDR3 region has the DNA TGTGCCACCAGCCAGGGCGGGGGGCCTAATGAAAAACTGTTTTTT.

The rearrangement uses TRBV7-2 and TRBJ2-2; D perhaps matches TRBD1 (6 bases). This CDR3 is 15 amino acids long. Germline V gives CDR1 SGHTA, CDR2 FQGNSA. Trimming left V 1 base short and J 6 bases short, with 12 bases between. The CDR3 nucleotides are TGTGCCAGCAGCTTAGTGCAGGGGTTGTCCGGGGAGCTGTTTTTT. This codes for CASSLVQGLSGELFF.

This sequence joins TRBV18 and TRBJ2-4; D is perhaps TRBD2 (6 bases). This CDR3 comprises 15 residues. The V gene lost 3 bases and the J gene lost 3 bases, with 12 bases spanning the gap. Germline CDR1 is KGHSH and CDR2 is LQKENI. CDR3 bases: TGTGCCAGCTCACCTGCTGAGGAGGGCAAAAACATTCAGTACTTC. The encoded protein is CASSPAEEGKNIQYF.

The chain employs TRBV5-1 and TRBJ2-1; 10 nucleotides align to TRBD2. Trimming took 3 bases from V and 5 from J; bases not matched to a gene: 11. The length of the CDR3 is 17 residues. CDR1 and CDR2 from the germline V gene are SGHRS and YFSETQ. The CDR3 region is CASSSGRAGGPNNEQFF. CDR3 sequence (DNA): TGCGCCAGCAGCTCTGGCCGAGCGGGGGGGCCCAACAATGAGCAGTTCTTC.

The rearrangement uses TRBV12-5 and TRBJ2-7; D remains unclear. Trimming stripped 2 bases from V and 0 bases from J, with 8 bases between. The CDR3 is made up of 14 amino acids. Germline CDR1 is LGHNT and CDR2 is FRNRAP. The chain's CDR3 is CASGLTRSSYEQYF. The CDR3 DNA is TGTGCTAGTGGTTTGACACGGAGCTCCTACGAGCAGTACTTC.

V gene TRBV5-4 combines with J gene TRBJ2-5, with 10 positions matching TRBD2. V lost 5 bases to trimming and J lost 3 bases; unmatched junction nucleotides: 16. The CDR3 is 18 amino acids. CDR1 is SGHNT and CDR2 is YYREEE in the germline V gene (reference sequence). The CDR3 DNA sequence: TGTGCCAGCAGTTCATTCCCTCTACTAGCGGGGCTCAAAGAGACCCAGTACTTC. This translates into CASSSFPLLAGLKETQYF.

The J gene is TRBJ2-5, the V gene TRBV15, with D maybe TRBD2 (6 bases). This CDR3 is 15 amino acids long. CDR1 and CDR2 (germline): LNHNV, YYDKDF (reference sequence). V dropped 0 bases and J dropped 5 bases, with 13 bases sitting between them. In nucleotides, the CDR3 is TGTGCCACCAGCAGAGATCAGGAGGGGTGGGAGACCCAGTACTTC. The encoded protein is CATSRDQEGWETQYF.

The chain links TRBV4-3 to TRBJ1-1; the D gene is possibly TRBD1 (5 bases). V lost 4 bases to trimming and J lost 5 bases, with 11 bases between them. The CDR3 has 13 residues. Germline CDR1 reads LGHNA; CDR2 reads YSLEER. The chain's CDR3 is CASSRGARTEAFF. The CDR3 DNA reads TGCGCCAGCAGCCGCGGGGCGAGGACTGAAGCTTTCTTT.

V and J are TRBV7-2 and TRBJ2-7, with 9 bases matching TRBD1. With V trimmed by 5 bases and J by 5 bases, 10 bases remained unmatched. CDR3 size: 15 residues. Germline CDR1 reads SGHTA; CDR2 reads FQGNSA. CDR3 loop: CASSRGGQGSHEQYF. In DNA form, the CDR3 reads TGTGCCAGCAGCCGCGGGGGACAGGGATCCCACGAGCAGTACTTC.

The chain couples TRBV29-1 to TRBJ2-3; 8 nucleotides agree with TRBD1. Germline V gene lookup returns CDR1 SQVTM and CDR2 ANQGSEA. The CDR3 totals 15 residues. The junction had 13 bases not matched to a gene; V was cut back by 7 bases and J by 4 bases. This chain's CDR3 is CSADPRGLEADTQYF. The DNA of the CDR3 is TGCAGCGCCGATCCCAGGGGGCTGGAGGCAGATACGCAGTATTTT.

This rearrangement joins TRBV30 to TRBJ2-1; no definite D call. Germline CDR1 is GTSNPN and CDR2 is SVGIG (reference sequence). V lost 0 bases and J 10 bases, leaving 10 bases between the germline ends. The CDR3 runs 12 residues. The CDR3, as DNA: TGTGCCTGGAGTGTAGGTTGGCGGGAGCAGTTCTTC. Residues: CAWSVGWREQFF.

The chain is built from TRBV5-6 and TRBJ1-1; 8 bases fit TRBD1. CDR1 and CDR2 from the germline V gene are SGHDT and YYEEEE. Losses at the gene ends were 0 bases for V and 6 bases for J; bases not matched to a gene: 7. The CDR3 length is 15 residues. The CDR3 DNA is TGTGCCAGCAGCTTGGGGACAGGGATTAGCCCTGAAGCTTTCTTT. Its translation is CASSLGTGISPEAFF.